Below are 9 T cell receptor beta chains sequenced from a single sample in a study of cytomegalovirus exposure and HLA in healthy donors. Primers for the PCR totalled 60 Vbeta and 13 Jbeta. TCRdb's copy holds only in-frame clones and misses some; the assay was immunoSEQ multiplex PCR. Among around 140,000 clones listed, around nine tenths were seen once. The sample taken for sequencing was PBMCs. Receptors originate from a young woman in good health and CMV-seronegative.

V gene TRBV19 combines with J gene TRBJ1-2; 7 positions match TRBD1. Germline V CDR1 and CDR2: LNHDA, SQIVND (reference sequence). Unmatched junction bases numbered 5, after V lost 2 bases and J lost 2 bases. This CDR3 is built from 15 residues. The CDR3 sequence is CASSIMAGGNYGYTF. The DNA for the CDR3 is TGTGCCAGTAGTATAATGGCAGGGGGAAACTATGGCTACACCTTC. The whole variable domain, filled in from reference TRBV19 and TRBJ1-2, reads DGGITQSPKYLFRKEGQNVTLSCEQNLNHDAMYWYRQDPGQGLRLIYYSQIVNDFQKGDIAEGYSVSREKKESFPLTVTSAQKNPTAFYLCASSIMAGGNYGYTFGSGTRLTVV.

The chain joins TRBV28 to TRBJ2-5; 8 bases line up with TRBD1. The CDR3 runs to 14 residues. Germline V gene data show CDR1 as MDHEN and CDR2 as SYDVKM. J gave up 5 bases and V 5 bases, and 7 bases lay outside the gene matches. The CDR3 coding sequence is TGTGCCAGCAGTGGAGGCAGGGGGCTGGAGACCCAGTACTTC. It yields the protein CASSGGRGLETQYF.

The chain uses TRBV25-1 and TRBJ1-4; D remains unclear. Germline CDR1 MGHDK, CDR2 SYGVNS. The CDR3 sequence is 14 residues long. V gave up 1 base and J gave up 11 bases, with 14 bases separating them. The CDR3 is CASSESPTTGKLFF. As DNA, the CDR3 is TGTGCCAGCAGTGAATCCCCGACAACGGGGAAACTGTTTTTT. Using reference TRBV25-1 and TRBJ1-4 for the parts outside the CDR3, the full variable domain is EADIYQTPRYLVIGTGKKITLECSQTMGHDKMYWYQQDPGMELHLIHYSYGVNSTEKGDLSSESTVSRIRTEHFPLTLESARPSHTSQYLCASSESPTTGKLFFGSGTQLSVL.

This sequence joins TRBV6-6 and TRBJ1-5; tentatively, D is TRBD1 (6 bases). Trimming removed 7 bases from V and 3 bases from J, with 13 bases in between. The germline V gene has CDR1 MNHNY and CDR2 SVGAGI (reference sequence). This CDR3 has 14 residues. CDR3 nucleotide sequence: TGTGCCAGCACCAGGGGCCCGGACAATCAGCCCCAGCATTTT. Its translation is CASTRGPDNQPQHF.

The V call is TRBV18, the J call TRBJ2-7, with 7 nucleotides matching TRBD2. Trimming took 3 bases from V and 3 from J; bases not matched to a gene: 5. CDR3 length: 14 residues. In germline, CDR1 is KGHSH, CDR2 LQKENI. The CDR3 region has the DNA TGTGCCAGCTCACCGGGAGGGTTCGGCTACGAGCAGTACTTC. Translating gives CASSPGGFGYEQYF.

The V gene is TRBV6-5, the J gene TRBJ2-2; D might be TRBD2 (6 bases). Deletions cut 4 bases from V and 2 bases from J, with 11 bases between. The CDR3 is 15 residues long. Germline CDR1 MNHEY, CDR2 SVGAGI. The CDR3 sequence: CASSFRRGNTGELFF. CDR3 nucleotide sequence: TGTGCCAGCAGTTTCCGGAGGGGTAACACCGGGGAGCTGTTTTTT.

This clone was recorded a few times. The chain has TRBV6-5 and TRBJ2-3; weak D call: TRBD2 (6 bases). The V end lost 4 bases, the J end lost 9 bases, and 11 bases lay between the germline ends. This CDR3 region has 12 residues. CDR1 MNHEY and CDR2 SVGAGI come from the germline V gene. Here the CDR3 reads CASSSMEGTQYF. CDR3 in DNA: TGTGCCAGCAGTTCGATGGAGGGGACGCAGTATTTT.

The chain joins TRBV10-3 to TRBJ2-1; 14 nucleotides align to TRBD2. Looked up from germline, CDR1 is ENHRY and CDR2 is SYGVKD. This CDR3 region has 17 residues. V lost 3 bases to trimming and J lost 12 bases; unmatched junction nucleotides: 13. For the CDR3, the DNA is TGTGCCATCAGTGACTCGCGGACTAGCGGGAGGCCCCCGTGGCAGTTCTTC. Amino acids: CAISDSRTSGRPPWQFF.

The V and J genes are TRBV7-6 and TRBJ1-5, with a possible D match to TRBD1 (5 bases). Germline V CDR1 and CDR2: SGHVS, FNYEAQ. The CDR3 spans 14 residues. The V end lost 1 base, the J end lost 2 bases, and 6 bases lay between the germline ends. CDR3 DNA sequence: TGTGCCAGCAGCTTAGAACAGGGCAATCAGCCCCAGCATTTT. Its protein is CASSLEQGNQPQHF. The full variable domain, with the rest looked up from reference TRBV7-6 and TRBJ1-5, is GAGVSQSPRYKVTKRGQDVALRCDPISGHVSLYWYRQALGQGPEFLTYFNYEAQQDKSGLPNDRFSAERPEGSISTLTIQRTEQRDSAMYRCASSLEQGNQPQHFGDGTRLSIL.